A selection of T cell receptor beta chains follows, all from one sample in a study of early T cells in non-severe SARS-CoV-2 infection. Using its own MiXCR run on the 5' RACE reads, TCRdb lists one record per CDR3 protein. The table includes tens of thousands of distinct CDR3 sequences, 12% detected once. Specimen: whole blood, collected at baseline. The receptors shown here come from an adult who was a healthcare worker with PCR-confirmed SARS-CoV-2 infection or an uninfected control (not recorded which). The donor label of this sample is uncertain. Each CDR3 is given with its conserved first and last residue. The D gene is left open where the match is weak. For some rows the clone size is stated as once, few or many, or as a class when expanded; others skip it.

>NA|TRBJ1-2|few|TRBV5-1
TGCGCCAGCAGCTTGGGAGGAGACAGACTACTTTCCTATGGCTACACCTTC
CASSLGGDRLLSYGYTF
>TRBD1|TRBJ2-3|NA|TRBV6-1
TGTGCCAGCAGTGAAACAGGGGAGACAGATACGCAGTATTTT
CASSETGETDTQYF
>NA|TRBJ2-1|few|TRBV7-3
TGTGCCAGCAGCTTAATTGACGGCGGGGAGCAGTTCTTC
CASSLIDGGEQFF
>NA|TRBJ1-1|few|TRBV20-1
TGCAGTTCAGCTAACCCCGAGGGGGGTTTAATGACTGAAGCTTTCTTT
CSSANPEGGLMTEAFF
>NA|TRBJ1-2|few|TRBV12-3/TRBV12-4
TGTGCCAGCAGTTTAACCCCTCATGGGACATTTAACTATGGCTACACCTTC
CASSLTPHGTFNYGYTF
>TRBD1|TRBJ1-2|NA|TRBV14
TGTGCCAGCAGCCAAGGGACAGGGTGGAATGGCTACACCTTC
CASSQGTGWNGYTF
>TRBD1|TRBJ2-1|NA|TRBV20-1
TGCAGTGCACCAACAGGGGTAGTAGGGAATGAGCAGTTCTTC
CSAPTGVVGNEQFF
>NA|TRBJ1-3|few|TRBV7-6
TGTGCCAGCAGCTTAAGCCCCGGGACCCATGAAAACACCATATATTTT
CASSLSPGTHENTIYF
>NA|TRBJ2-1|NA|TRBV6-6
TGTGCCAGCAGTTACGGCGTATCTGATGAGCAGTTCTTC
CASSYGVSDEQFF
>NA|TRBJ1-4|NA|TRBV6-2/TRBV6-3
TGTGCCAGCAGTTACTCGCTCAGATCAACTAATGAAAAACTGTTTTTT
CASSYSLRSTNEKLFF
>TRBD2|TRBJ2-2|many|TRBV3-1
TGTGCCAGCAGCCAACAGGGAGGGTTCACCGGGGAGCTGTTTTTT
CASSQQGGFTGELFF
>NA|TRBJ1-5|many|TRBV7-2
TGTGCCAGCAGCTTAGCGCTAAGGGACAATCAGCCCCAGCATTTT
CASSLALRDNQPQHF
>NA|TRBJ2-2|NA|TRBV7-3
TGTGCCAGCAGCTTAAGGTGGACCGGGGAGCTGTTTTTT
CASSLRWTGELFF
>NA|TRBJ2-5|NA|TRBV10-3
TGTGCCATCAGTGAAGGGTTTTCTGGGAAGACCCAGTACTTC
CAISEGFSGKTQYF
>TRBD1|TRBJ1-6|few|TRBV30
TGTGCCTGGAGTCAGGGACAGAATAATTCACCCCTCCACTTT
CAWSQGQNNSPLHF
>TRBD1|TRBJ2-3|NA|TRBV5-1
TGCGCCAGCAGCTTGGGAGGGACAGGCAACACAGATACGCAGTATTTT
CASSLGGTGNTDTQYF
>TRBD1|TRBJ1-2|NA|TRBV27
TGTGCCAGCAGTTTTTTAACAGGGGGCTATGGCTACACCTTC
CASSFLTGGYGYTF
>TRBD2|TRBJ2-5|NA|TRBV10-3
TGTGCCATCAGCCGGGGGGACCCAGGGACCCAGTACTTC
CAISRGDPGTQYF